The T cell receptor (beta chain) described here comes from a study of identical twins. Whole-study findings and limits: Sharing of beta out-of-frame sequences by twins showed a weaker excess.

TCRdb redid the calling of the 5' RACE reads with MiXCR, one entry per CDR3 protein. The profile shows approximately 240,000 distinct CDR3 sequences, over 12% of them singletons. This clonotype was seen a handful of times. What it recognizes is unknown. The donor group consisted entirely of healthy Caucasians. Sequences were obtained from memory (CD45RO+) T cells sorted from blood. This sequence originates from a woman aged 18-29 years in good health.

CDR3 sequence (DNA): TGTGCCATCATGCGACAGGAGGGCTACGAGCAGTACTTC. It yields the protein CAIMRQEGYEQYF. This chain connects TRBV10-3 to TRBJ2-7; D may be TRBD1 or TRBD2 (6 bases each). V was pared by 7 bases and J by 3 bases, with 13 bases between. The CDR3 length is 13 residues. In germline, CDR1 is ENHRY, CDR2 SYGVKD.